The 26 T cell receptor beta chains listed next were all sequenced from one sample in a study of beta chain features in type 1 diabetes. General study results and limits: Moderate yet significant TCRB CDR3 shortening was seen in Type 1 diabetes patients in all four CD4+ subsets.

Antigens for these TCRs are unknown. TCRB transcripts that were expressed got sequenced, as all of the isolated RNA had been reverse transcribed. Profiling relied on immunoSEQ multiplex PCR, and the TCRdb table lists in-frame clones only, not all of them. The sample lists approximately 170,000 clones, 6.5% to 9.5% occurring once. Sequencing was performed on central memory CD4+ T cells from blood. The receptor source for this set is a middle-aged woman with type 1 diabetes.

V and J are TRBV5-1 and TRBJ2-2, with a weak D call TRBD1 (6 bases). The CDR3 sequence is 16 residues long. The germline V and J ends were trimmed by 4 bases and 0 bases, with 13 bases remaining between them. CDR1 is SGHRS and CDR2 is YFSETQ in the germline V gene. The CDR3 nucleotides read TGCGCCAGCAGCGCGACAGGAACCTCGAACACCGGGGAGCTGTTTTTT. Protein product: CASSATGTSNTGELFF.

This clone was counted only a few times. The rearrangement uses TRBV5-4 and TRBJ2-3, with TRBD2 as a possible D gene (5 bases). Trimming left V 0 bases short and J 1 base short, with 6 bases between. Per the germline V gene, CDR1 is SGHNT and CDR2 is YYREEE (reference sequence). This CDR3 is built from 14 residues. The CDR3 sequence: CASSLAEGTDTQYF. The CDR3 DNA reads as TGTGCCAGCAGCTTGGCGGAGGGCACAGATACGCAGTATTTT.

The rearrangement links TRBV2 to TRBJ1-1; TRBD1 is a possible D gene (5 bases). The CDR3 totals 13 residues. V was trimmed by 0 bases and J by 5 bases, leaving 7 bases between them. Germline CDR1 is SNHLY and CDR2 is FYNNEI. CDR3 in amino acids: CASSEAKGTEAFF. The CDR3 region has the DNA TGTGCCAGCAGTGAAGCGAAGGGGACTGAAGCTTTCTTT.

This clone has only a few counts. The rearrangement uses TRBV29-1 and TRBJ2-1; D uncertain. The CDR3 consists of 11 residues. V lost 3 bases to trimming and J lost 7 bases, with 7 bases between them. Germline V gene sequence: CDR1 SQVTM, CDR2 ANQGSEA. This CDR3 is CSVESRNEQFF. The CDR3 nucleotides are TGCAGCGTTGAGTCCAGAAATGAGCAGTTCTTC.

This clone was counted between two and nine times. This sequence joins TRBV7-9 and TRBJ1-6; 7 nucleotides align to TRBD1. V was pared by 4 bases and J by 9 bases, with 6 bases of the junction left unmatched. Germline assignment: CDR1 SEHNR and CDR2 FQNEAQ (reference sequence). This CDR3 contains 14 residues. CDR3 protein: CASSWDSGSSPLHF. The CDR3 DNA follows: TGTGCCAGCAGCTGGGACAGTGGCTCTTCACCCCTCCACTTT.

Only a few counts were recorded for this clone. The V gene is TRBV7-2, the J gene TRBJ2-7; TRBD1 is a possible D gene (5 bases). The germline V gene encodes CDR1 SGHTA and CDR2 FQGNSA. The V and J ends lost 2 bases and 1 base respectively, with 6 bases between them. CDR3 length equals 13 residues. CDR3 amino acids: CASSLKGSYEQYF. In DNA form, the CDR3 reads TGTGCCAGCAGCTTAAAGGGGTCCTACGAGCAGTACTTC. The complete variable domain, with remaining parts taken from reference TRBV7-2 and TRBJ2-7, reads GAGVSQSPSNKVTEKGKDVELRCDPISGHTALYWYRQSLGQGLEFLIYFQGNSAPDKSGLPSDRFSAERTGGSVSTLTIQRTQQEDSAVYLCASSLKGSYEQYFGPGTRLTVT.

In this sample, this clone turned up a few times. This chain joins TRBV9 and TRBJ2-3, with 7 bases lining up with TRBD2. CDR1 is SGDLS and CDR2 is YYNGEE in the germline V gene. The CDR3 spans 16 residues. Trimming at V came to 0 bases and at J to 4 bases, leaving 8 bases not matched to a gene. This chain's CDR3 is CASSVVRPGGADTQYF. CDR3 sequence (DNA): TGTGCCAGCAGCGTAGTTCGCCCGGGGGGAGCAGATACGCAGTATTTT. The full variable domain, its missing parts supplied by reference TRBV9 and TRBJ2-3, is DSGVTQTPKHLITATGQRVTLRCSPRSGDLSVYWYQQSLDQGLQFLIQYYNGEERAKGNILERFSAQQFPDLHSELNLSSLELGDSALYFCASSVVRPGGADTQYFGPGTRLTVL.

This clone was counted a few times. V gene TRBV11-3 combines with J gene TRBJ2-5; D remains unclear. CDR1 and CDR2 from the germline V gene are SGHNT and YENEEA. The CDR3 consists of 13 residues. V shed 3 bases and J shed 2 bases, with 7 bases lying between them. The CDR3 here is CASSLAEQETQYF. Here the CDR3 DNA reads TGTGCCAGCAGCTTGGCGGAACAAGAGACCCAGTACTTC. The full variable domain, completed using reference TRBV11-3 and TRBJ2-5, is EAGVVQSPRYKIIEKKQPVAFWCNPISGHNTLYWYLQNLGQGPELLIRYENEEAVDDSQLPKDRFSAERLKGVDSTLKIQPAELGDSAVYLCASSLAEQETQYFGPGTRLLVL.

The chain has TRBV5-1 and TRBJ1-1, with a possible D match to TRBD1 (6 bases). Germline-derived CDR1 and CDR2 are SGHRS and YFSETQ. This CDR3 is 16 amino acids long. With 0 bases removed from V and 6 bases from J, the gap between germline ends came to 18 bases. The DNA for the CDR3 is TGCGCCAGCAGCTTGGCTGGGGGGGCCAGGATAGCTGAAGCTTTCTTT. It encodes CASSLAGGARIAEAFF.

This rearrangement joins TRBV28 to TRBJ1-2, with a weak D call TRBD1 (5 bases). Trimming cost V 3 bases and J 2 bases, with 19 bases left between them. CDR3 length equals 17 residues. Germline lookup yields CDR1 MDHEN and CDR2 SYDVKM. For the CDR3, the DNA is TGTGCCAGCAGTTTCCTCGACAGTAGACTAGTGAACTATGGCTACACCTTC. Translated, it gives CASSFLDSRLVNYGYTF.

In this sample, this clone turned up a few times. This rearrangement joins TRBV5-6 to TRBJ2-5; a weak D match, TRBD1 (6 bases). This CDR3 has 14 residues. Germline V gives CDR1 SGHDT, CDR2 YYEEEE. V was shortened by 3 bases and J by 2 bases, with 11 bases between the two germline ends. The CDR3 loop reads CASSSGQPQETQYF. Written as DNA, the CDR3 is TGTGCCAGCAGCTCAGGACAGCCTCAAGAGACCCAGTACTTC.

The table lists this clone with a few counts. The V call is TRBV28, the J call TRBJ1-1; no clear D. The V end lost 5 bases, the J end lost 1 base, and 14 bases lay between the germline ends. Germline CDR1 MDHEN, CDR2 SYDVKM. This CDR3 is 15 amino acids long. The CDR3 protein is CASSPPGRGNTEAFF. In DNA, the CDR3 is TGTGCCAGCAGTCCCCCCGGTCGCGGGAACACTGAAGCTTTCTTT. Drawing the rest from reference TRBV28 and TRBJ1-1, the complete variable domain is DVKVTQSSRYLVKRTGEKVFLECVQDMDHENMFWYRQDPGLGLRLIYFSYDVKMKEKGDIPEGYSVSREKKERFSLILESASTNQTSMYLCASSPPGRGNTEAFFGQGTRLTVV.

In its sample, this clone was seen many times. The chain uses TRBV30 and TRBJ1-1; D perhaps matches TRBD1 (5 bases). With 5 bases removed from V and 0 bases from J, the gap between germline ends came to 13 bases. The CDR3 runs 14 residues. From germline, CDR1 is GTSNPN and CDR2 SVGIG (reference sequence). CDR3 in DNA: TGTGCCTGGGGCAAGGGACTGTTGAACACTGAAGCTTTCTTT. Residues: CAWGKGLLNTEAFF.

This clone was recorded a few times. This rearrangement joins TRBV6-5 to TRBJ2-5, with a possible D match to TRBD2 (6 bases). Germline V gene data show CDR1 as MNHEY and CDR2 as SVGAGI. There are 14 residues in the CDR3. The V end lost 5 bases, the J end lost 4 bases, and 14 bases lay between the germline ends. The CDR3: CASSLLTRPETQYF. Here the CDR3 DNA reads TGTGCCAGCAGTCTATTGACTAGACCAGAGACCCAGTACTTC.

The rearrangement links TRBV18 to TRBJ1-1; 11 bases align to TRBD1. Germline V gene sequence: CDR1 KGHSH, CDR2 LQKENI. CDR3 length equals 16 residues. J was trimmed by 4 bases and V by 8 bases; bases with no gene match: 12. CDR3 region: CASTWTGGGEGTEAFF. The CDR3 nucleotides are TGTGCCAGCACTTGGACAGGGGGCGGTGAGGGCACTGAAGCTTTCTTT.

This chain uses TRBV7-9 with TRBJ2-5, with 11 bases fitting TRBD2. CDR1 SEHNR and CDR2 FQNEAQ come from the germline V gene (reference sequence). The V and J ends lost 4 bases and 5 bases, in that order; junction bases with no gene match: 6. The CDR3 consists of 15 residues. CDR3 sequence: CASSSVAGGQETQYF. In DNA, the CDR3 is TGTGCCAGCAGCTCGGTAGCGGGGGGGCAGGAGACCCAGTACTTC.

This clone was detected a few times. This sequence joins TRBV28 and TRBJ1-1; 11 bases fit TRBD1. This CDR3 region has 14 residues. Germline CDR1 reads MDHEN; CDR2 reads SYDVKM. V was pared by 5 bases and J by 6 bases, with 5 bases of the junction left unmatched. The CDR3 DNA reads as TGTGCCAGCAGTCGGACAGGGGGCATCGCTGAAGCTTTCTTT. Amino acid sequence: CASSRTGGIAEAFF. Combining the CDR3 with reference TRBV28 and TRBJ1-1 gives the whole variable domain DVKVTQSSRYLVKRTGEKVFLECVQDMDHENMFWYRQDPGLGLRLIYFSYDVKMKEKGDIPEGYSVSREKKERFSLILESASTNQTSMYLCASSRTGGIAEAFFGQGTRLTVV.

The gene calls are TRBV10-2 and TRBJ2-2; 7 bases fit TRBD1. The J segment lost 3 bases and the V segment lost 8 bases, leaving 9 bases of the junction unmatched. CDR3 size: 15 residues. Germline CDR1 WSHSY, CDR2 SAAADI. For the CDR3, the DNA is TGCGCCAGCGCTAACAGGGGATGGGACACCGGGGAGCTGTTTTTT. Protein sequence: CASANRGWDTGELFF.

The chain has TRBV4-3 and TRBJ2-3; TRBD1 might be the D (6 bases). The CDR3 loop spans 15 amino acids. In germline, CDR1 is LGHNA, CDR2 YSLEER. Trimming cost V 0 bases and J 2 bases, with 9 bases left between them. The chain's CDR3 is CASSQEGANTDTQYF. DNA for the CDR3: TGCGCCAGCAGCCAAGAGGGGGCTAACACAGATACGCAGTATTTT.

This clone was found many times. The chain uses TRBV7-3 and TRBJ1-1; perhaps TRBD1 as D (5 bases). The CDR3 loop spans 14 amino acids. Germline loops: CDR1 SGHTA, CDR2 FQGTGA. V was clipped by 2 bases and J by 4 bases, with 11 bases between them. The CDR3 is CASSLQGIGTEAFF. For the CDR3, the DNA is TGTGCCAGCAGCTTACAGGGAATAGGCACTGAAGCTTTCTTT. Full variable domain (rest looked up from reference TRBV7-3 and TRBJ1-1): GAGVSQTPSNKVTEKGKYVELRCDPISGHTALYWYRQSLGQGPEFLIYFQGTGAADDSGLPNDRFFAVRPEGSVSTLKIQRTERGDSAVYLCASSLQGIGTEAFFGQGTRLTVV.

This clone appeared a few times. This chain uses TRBV7-2 with TRBJ2-5; 7 nucleotides align to TRBD2. Germline V gives CDR1 SGHTA, CDR2 FQGNSA. The V gene end was trimmed by 3 bases and the J gene end by 5 bases; junction bases not matched to a gene: 3. The CDR3 runs to 13 residues. The chain's CDR3 is CASSFEAGETQYF. The CDR3 DNA follows: TGTGCCAGCAGCTTCGAAGCGGGGGAGACCCAGTACTTC.

This clone was counted only a few times. V gene TRBV7-9 combines with J gene TRBJ2-7; 9 nucleotides line up with TRBD1. CDR3 length equals 15 residues. V lost 2 bases, J lost 6 bases, and 8 bases stayed unmatched. Germline V CDR1 and CDR2: SEHNR, FQNEAQ (reference sequence). Here the CDR3 DNA reads TGTGCCAGCAGCTTAAGCTCGGGACAGGGACGCGAGCAGTACTTC. This sequence encodes CASSLSSGQGREQYF.

This clone was observed a handful of times. J is TRBJ1-5 and V is TRBV7-2, with D hard to call. The CDR3 has 12 amino acids. The V and J ends lost 4 bases and 5 bases respectively, with 6 bases between them. Germline assignment: CDR1 SGHTA and CDR2 FQGNSA. CDR3 amino acids: CASSSSDQPQHF. The CDR3 DNA reads TGTGCCAGCAGCTCCTCAGATCAGCCCCAGCATTTT.

V usage is TRBV7-3 and J usage is TRBJ1-2; 7 bases agree with TRBD1. Trimming removed 2 bases from V and 4 bases from J; junction bases left unmatched: 1. CDR3 length equals 13 residues. CDR1 and CDR2 from the germline V gene are SGHTA and FQGTGA. CDR3 region: CASSLGTAYGYTF. CDR3 coding DNA: TGTGCCAGCAGCTTAGGGACAGCCTATGGCTACACCTTC. The complete variable domain, with remaining parts taken from reference TRBV7-3 and TRBJ1-2, reads GAGVSQTPSNKVTEKGKYVELRCDPISGHTALYWYRQSLGQGPEFLIYFQGTGAADDSGLPNDRFFAVRPEGSVSTLKIQRTERGDSAVYLCASSLGTAYGYTFGSGTRLTVV.

The CDR3, as DNA: TGTGCCACAGGAAGCGGGGACGTCTACAATGAGCAGTTCTTC. Protein product: CATGSGDVYNEQFF. The chain couples TRBV7-9 to TRBJ2-1; 7 positions agree with TRBD2. V shed 10 bases, J shed 3 bases, and the junction held 9 bases outside the gene matches. Germline lookup yields CDR1 SEHNR and CDR2 FQNEAQ (reference sequence). CDR3 length equals 14 residues.

V usage is TRBV7-2 and J usage is TRBJ1-4; possible D gene TRBD1, 6 bases. Germline CDR1 is SGHTA and CDR2 is FQGNSA. CDR3 size: 13 residues. V was cut by 5 bases and J by 8 bases, with 12 bases left in between. CDR3 residues: CASSPSGQEKLFF. In nucleotides, the CDR3 is TGTGCCAGCAGCCCAAGTGGACAGGAAAAACTGTTTTTT.